The next 27 T cell receptor beta chains were all read from a single sample in a study of OX40 agonist ivuxolimab in advanced cancers. Produced via immunoSEQ multiplex PCR; TCRdb's table is partial and in-frame only. The table includes fewer than 120,000 clones, more than 70% detected once. The material was CD4+ or CD8+ T cells sorted from blood, obtained in a trial of the OX40 agonist ivuxolimab. The receptors here all came from an adult with an advanced solid tumor such as melanoma, head and neck, liver or kidney cancer.

This chain joins TRBV11-1 and TRBJ2-1; D not resolved. Trimming shortened V by 5 bases and J by 4 bases, and 9 bases separated the two germline ends. CDR1 is SGHAT, CDR2 FQDESV, per germline (reference sequence). The CDR3 length is 13 residues. The CDR3 loop reads CASSNTDYNEQFF. The CDR3 region has the DNA TGTGCCAGCAGCAACACCGATTACAATGAGCAGTTCTTC.

The CDR3 reads CASSLGSTGFFGQYF. The CDR3 bases are TGTGCCAGCAGCTTAGGGTCTACCGGTTTTTTTGGGCAGTACTTC. The rearrangement uses TRBV7-9 and TRBJ2-7; D not resolved. Germline CDR1 and CDR2: SEHNR and FQNEAQ (reference sequence). CDR3 length: 15 residues. The germline V and J ends were trimmed by 1 base and 9 bases, with 19 bases remaining between them.

This clone was detected ten times or more. The rearrangement uses TRBV7-3 and TRBJ1-1; D not resolved. Germline loops: CDR1 SGHTA, CDR2 FQGTGA. This CDR3 comprises 13 residues. V lost 0 bases and J 6 bases, leaving 8 bases between the germline ends. The CDR3 DNA reads as TGTGCCAGCAGCTTAACCTGGAGCGCTGAAGCTTTCTTT. Translation gives CASSLTWSAEAFF.

The chain links TRBV6-5 to TRBJ1-2; possible D gene TRBD1, 6 bases. The CDR3 consists of 16 residues. V was pared by 2 bases and J by 8 bases, with 21 bases between. Germline CDR1 is MNHEY and CDR2 is SVGAGI. CDR3 DNA sequence: TGTGCCAGCAGTTACCAGAACGCACCGGACAGTGGAGGCTACACCTTC. It specifies CASSYQNAPDSGGYTF.

This clone has just one count. The J gene is TRBJ2-1, the V gene TRBV9, with 11 bases identical to TRBD2. Losses at the gene ends were 4 bases for V and 8 bases for J; bases not matched to a gene: 8. The CDR3 loop spans 15 amino acids. The V gene's germline CDR1 is SGDLS and CDR2 YYNGEE. The CDR3 reads CASSLSGGAGYEQFF. CDR3 DNA sequence: TGTGCCAGCAGCCTTAGCGGGGGGGCCGGGTATGAGCAGTTCTTC.

The rearrangement joins TRBV7-3 to TRBJ1-1; D is uncertain. The CDR3 has 13 amino acids. Trimming pared 5 bases from V and 0 bases from J, leaving 7 bases between. In germline, CDR1 is SGHTA, CDR2 FQGTGA. CDR3 nucleotide sequence: TGTGCCAGCAGCGTCCAGGTGAACACTGAAGCTTTCTTT. Amino acid sequence: CASSVQVNTEAFF.

This chain joins TRBV5-6 and TRBJ1-6, with 11 bases identical to TRBD1. There are 17 residues in the CDR3. V trimming: 4 bases; J trimming: 14 bases; junction bases outside the gene matches: 17. CDR1 SGHDT and CDR2 YYEEEE come from the germline V gene. CDR3 coding DNA: TGTGCCAGCAGCGTATGGGGGACAGGGGGATTACCGCTTGCCCTCCACTTT. Amino acid sequence: CASSVWGTGGLPLALHF.

The CDR3 is CAWSVGGPPIGTQYF. Here the CDR3 DNA reads TGTGCCTGGAGTGTAGGGGGCCCCCCCATCGGTACGCAGTATTTT. The rearrangement links TRBV30 to TRBJ2-3; 7 bases are a match to TRBD1. In germline, CDR1 is GTSNPN, CDR2 SVGIG (reference sequence). J was trimmed by 8 bases and V by 0 bases; bases with no gene match: 11. The CDR3 is 15 residues long. Full variable domain (outside the CDR3, taken from reference TRBV30 and TRBJ2-3): SQTIHQWPATLVQPVGSPLSLECTVEGTSNPNLYWYRQAAGRGLQLLFYSVGIGQISSEVPQNLSASRPQDRQFILSSKKLLLSDSGFYLCAWSVGGPPIGTQYFGPGTRLTVL.

The chain links TRBV19 to TRBJ2-5; the match to TRBD1 covers 7 bases. CDR1 and CDR2 from the germline V gene are LNHDA and SQIVND (reference sequence). This CDR3 contains 13 residues. The ends lost 8 bases at V and 2 bases at J; junction bases unmatched: 5. CDR3 protein: CASGQDRQETQYF. The CDR3 region has the DNA TGTGCCAGTGGCCAGGACAGGCAAGAGACCCAGTACTTC.

The rearrangement links TRBV5-1 to TRBJ2-3; 9 nucleotides agree with TRBD1. Germline loops: CDR1 SGHRS, CDR2 YFSETQ. The CDR3 runs 14 residues. The ends lost 7 bases at V and 6 bases at J; junction bases unmatched: 9. CDR3 residues: CASYRDREGDTQYF. CDR3 sequence (DNA): TGCGCCAGCTACCGGGACAGGGAAGGGGATACGCAGTATTTT.

This rearrangement joins TRBV29-1 to TRBJ1-1; tentative D call: TRBD1 (5 bases). The CDR3 consists of 12 residues. V lost 4 bases, J lost 9 bases, and 15 bases lay in between. Looked up from germline, CDR1 is SQVTM and CDR2 is ANQGSEA. The DNA of the CDR3 is TGCAGCGTTGGGGGCCCCGACAGAAAAGCTTTCTTT. Translated: CSVGGPDRKAFF.

The chain couples TRBV29-1 to TRBJ1-2; D is perhaps TRBD1 (6 bases). Germline values: CDR1 SQVTM, CDR2 ANQGSEA. Between the trimmed V and J ends, which lost 4 bases and 0 bases, there was a span of 9 bases. The CDR3 runs to 13 residues. The DNA of the CDR3 is TGCAGCGTTGGGGGGGCTGCTAACTATGGCTACACCTTC. Protein sequence: CSVGGAANYGYTF.

The genes are TRBV29-1 and TRBJ1-1, with 8 bases fitting TRBD1. The CDR3 has 13 residues. Germline assignment: CDR1 SQVTM and CDR2 ANQGSEA. Germline trimming cut 6 bases from V and 3 bases from J; bases unmatched to any gene: 6. CDR3 sequence reads: CSVSTGAHTEAFF. CDR3 coding DNA: TGCAGCGTGTCGACAGGGGCTCACACTGAAGCTTTCTTT.

On this clone itself: The junction differs from germline at one of its ends, possibly a read error. The V and J genes are TRBV11-2 and TRBJ2-5; no reliable D call. Germline V gives CDR1 SGHAT, CDR2 FQNNGV. This CDR3 has 15 amino acids. CDR3 protein: CASSENSDAQGTQYF. The DNA of the CDR3 is TGTGCCAGCAGCGAAAACAGTGATGCCCAAGGGACCCAGTACTTC.

The chain joins TRBV2 to TRBJ1-3; D unclear. Trimming took off 2 bases at V and 0 bases at J, with 11 bases between the two ends. CDR1 SNHLY and CDR2 FYNNEI come from the germline V gene. The length of the CDR3 is 16 residues. CDR3 bases: TGTGCCAGCAGTGAACAAGTGTTCAACTCTGGAAACACCATATATTTT. Translated, it gives CASSEQVFNSGNTIYF.

This chain connects TRBV4-2 to TRBJ2-7; 8 bases align to TRBD2. The CDR3 length is 15 residues. Trimming took 3 bases from V and 5 from J; bases not matched to a gene: 9. Looked up from germline, CDR1 is LGHNA and CDR2 is YNFKEQ. The CDR3 loop is CASSQATSARDEQYF. CDR3 DNA sequence: TGTGCCAGCAGCCAGGCGACTAGCGCCCGGGACGAGCAGTACTTC.

The chain joins TRBV27 to TRBJ1-6; 10 bases are shared with TRBD1. V dropped 6 bases and J dropped 7; count of bases not matched to a gene: 3. In germline, CDR1 is MNHEY, CDR2 SMNVEV (reference sequence). This CDR3 is 14 amino acids long. The CDR3 sequence is CASSLGQGNSPLHF. CDR3 coding DNA: TGTGCCAGCAGCCTGGGACAGGGGAATTCACCCCTCCACTTT.

The chain has TRBV4-2 and TRBJ2-2; TRBD2 matches at 7 bases. The CDR3 length is 17 residues. V shed 0 bases, J shed 5 bases, and the junction held 9 bases outside the gene matches. CDR1 and CDR2 from the germline V gene are LGHNA and YNFKEQ. CDR3 region: CASSQEIQRLATGELFF. In DNA, the CDR3 is TGTGCCAGCAGCCAAGAAATCCAAAGACTAGCAACCGGGGAGCTGTTTTTT.

This clone was seen a few times. V and J are TRBV7-9 and TRBJ2-2, with 10 bases identical to TRBD1. Unmatched junction bases numbered 9, after V lost 4 bases and J lost 10 bases. CDR3 size: 15 residues. Germline V CDR1 and CDR2: SEHNR, FQNEAQ (reference sequence). Here the CDR3 reads CASSSWTGGEEELFF. The CDR3 coding sequence is TGTGCCAGCAGCTCATGGACAGGGGGTGAGGAGGAGCTGTTTTTT.

The genes are TRBV30 and TRBJ1-2; 7 positions agree with TRBD1. The germline V gene has CDR1 GTSNPN and CDR2 SVGIG (reference sequence). This CDR3 contains 14 residues. J was trimmed by 4 bases and V by 3 bases; bases with no gene match: 8. The CDR3 coding sequence is TGTGCCTGGAGGCCGGACAGGACGGTCTATGGCTACACCTTC. Encoded protein: CAWRPDRTVYGYTF.

The chain joins TRBV27 to TRBJ2-7; the match to TRBD1 covers 7 bases. J gave up 0 bases and V 5 bases, and 7 bases lay outside the gene matches. Germline CDR1 reads MNHEY; CDR2 reads SMNVEV (reference sequence). The CDR3 is made up of 15 amino acids. For the CDR3, the DNA is TGTGCCAGCAGTGGCGGACAGGCCGGCTCCTACGAGCAGTACTTC. This sequence encodes CASSGGQAGSYEQYF.

This chain uses TRBV5-1 with TRBJ2-2; 11 nucleotides align to TRBD2. The CDR3 has 17 residues. Losses at the gene ends were 3 bases for V and 4 bases for J; bases not matched to a gene: 8. Germline CDR1 is SGHRS and CDR2 is YFSETQ. The DNA of the CDR3 is TGCGCCAGCAGCTCAGCCCTAGCGGGAGGACCCACCGGGGAGCTGTTTTTT. Its translation is CASSSALAGGPTGELFF.

The rearrangement joins TRBV7-3 to TRBJ2-1; TRBD2 matches at 14 bases. Germline V gene data show CDR1 as SGHTA and CDR2 as FQGTGA. The V gene end was trimmed by 5 bases and the J gene end by 0 bases; junction bases not matched to a gene: 9. This CDR3 has 19 amino acids. The CDR3 sequence: CASSKRPGTSGSSYNEQFF. CDR3 bases: TGTGCCAGCAGCAAACGTCCCGGGACTAGCGGGAGCTCCTACAATGAGCAGTTCTTC.

This clone was counted only a few times. The chain recombines TRBV4-3 with TRBJ1-2, with no clear D. Germline assignment: CDR1 LGHNA and CDR2 YSLEER. The CDR3 length is 14 residues. The ends were cut back, 0 bases at V and 4 bases at J, with 9 bases in the middle. The CDR3 protein is CASSQDPAVYGYTF. Here the CDR3 DNA reads TGCGCCAGCAGCCAAGATCCGGCAGTCTATGGCTACACCTTC.

V and J are TRBV15 and TRBJ1-5, with D unclear. This CDR3 is built from 15 residues. Germline-derived CDR1 and CDR2 are LNHNV and YYDKDF (reference sequence). V was clipped by 3 bases and J by 0 bases, with 9 bases between them. This chain's CDR3 is CATSSGRYSNQPQHF. CDR3 DNA: TGTGCCACCAGCAGTGGTCGATATAGCAATCAGCCCCAGCATTTT.

The chain couples TRBV5-4 to TRBJ2-2; tentative D call: TRBD2 (6 bases). Looked up from germline, CDR1 is SGHNT and CDR2 is YYREEE (reference sequence). There are 16 residues in the CDR3. Trimming took 4 bases from V and 1 from J, leaving 14 bases between them. The CDR3: CASSPPAGLNTGELFF. The CDR3 DNA reads TGTGCCAGCAGCCCCCCGGCGGGGCTGAACACCGGGGAGCTGTTTTTT.

This chain's CDR3 is CASSIAYEQFF. CDR3 sequence (DNA): TGTGCCAGTAGTATAGCCTATGAGCAGTTCTTC. This chain connects TRBV19 to TRBJ2-1, with D unresolved. Trimming took off 1 base at V and 8 bases at J, with 3 bases between the two ends. CDR3 length: 11 amino acids. From germline, CDR1 is LNHDA and CDR2 SQIVND (reference sequence).